The 17 T cell receptor beta chains presented below share a single source sample, sequenced in a study of blood T cell repertoires in COVID-19 (dated by TCRdb to about 2020). The library relied on the immunoSEQ multiplex PCR assay. TCRdb retrieved this table from immuneACCESS and kept in-frame rearrangements only. Not all clones are present; in checked studies, unresolved V genes account for under half, and no reason is known for the remainder. For this sample there are about 330,000 clones; around 90% appear just once. Together, the top ten hold approximately 17% of the sample. Sequencing was performed on PBMCs or T cells enriched from blood (not recorded which). The receptors were gathered from a woman aged 25-40 years who had recovered from COVID-19.

This clone was detected a few times. The chain employs TRBV18 and TRBJ1-1; TRBD1 matches 7 bases. Germline lookup yields CDR1 KGHSH and CDR2 LQKENI. The CDR3 loop spans 15 amino acids. J was trimmed by 0 bases and V by 1 base; bases with no gene match: 2. In DNA form, the CDR3 reads TGTGCCAGCTCACCACGACAGGGTATGAACACTGAAGCTTTCTTT. This translates into CASSPRQGMNTEAFF.

This chain uses TRBV9 with TRBJ2-2; 10 bases map to TRBD2. The CDR3 has 16 amino acids. Germline loops: CDR1 SGDLS, CDR2 YYNGEE. V trimming: 0 bases; J trimming: 6 bases; junction bases outside the gene matches: 5. This chain's CDR3 is CASSVGVSGGSGELFF. In nucleotides, the CDR3 is TGTGCCAGCAGCGTAGGGGTTAGCGGGGGGTCCGGGGAGCTGTTTTTT.

To note about this clone: At one boundary the junction diverges from the germline segment, which might be a read error. The chain has TRBV7-7 and TRBJ2-5; 7 positions match TRBD1. Looked up from germline, CDR1 is SSHAT and CDR2 is FNYEAQ (reference sequence). The CDR3 length is 13 residues. The CDR3 loop is CASSLDRQETQYF. For the CDR3, the DNA is TGTGCTAGCAGCTTGGACAGGCAAGAGACCCAGTACTTC.

CDR3 coding DNA: TGTGCCAGCAGTCCCCCCGGGACAGTATCTTTCTTT. Translated, it gives CASSPPGTVSFF. This chain connects TRBV28 to TRBJ1-1, with 7 nucleotides matching TRBD1. CDR1 and CDR2 (germline): MDHEN, SYDVKM. V was clipped by 5 bases and J by 12 bases; unmatched bases: 9. CDR3 length: 12 amino acids.

The rearrangement joins TRBV11-2 to TRBJ2-7; possible D gene TRBD2, 6 bases. With 1 base removed from V and 4 bases from J, the gap between germline ends came to 17 bases. The germline V gene encodes CDR1 SGHAT and CDR2 FQNNGV. CDR3 length: 16 amino acids. Here the CDR3 reads CASSLGGSGRLYEQYF. The CDR3 DNA reads as TGTGCCAGCAGCTTAGGGGGAAGCGGGCGACTTTACGAGCAGTACTTC. Drawing the rest from reference TRBV11-2 and TRBJ2-7, the complete variable domain is EAGVAQSPRYKIIEKRQSVAFWCNPISGHATLYWYQQILGQGPKLLIQFQNNGVVDDSQLPKDRFSAERLKGVDSTLKIQPAKLEDSAVYLCASSLGGSGRLYEQYFGPGTRLTVT.

This clone was seen just once. The J gene is TRBJ1-5, the V gene TRBV27; D may be TRBD1 (5 bases). V dropped 6 bases and J dropped 6 bases, with 15 bases sitting between them. The germline CDR1 and CDR2 sequences are MNHEY and SMNVEV (reference sequence). The CDR3 contains 14 residues. The CDR3 DNA is TGTGCCAGCAGAAACGGGGGGGGTACTCAGCCCCAGCATTTT. Protein sequence: CASRNGGGTQPQHF.

The chain couples TRBV6-5 to TRBJ2-2; 10 nucleotides match TRBD1. Germline lookup yields CDR1 MNHEY and CDR2 SVGAGI. The trim removed 4 bases at V and 6 bases at J, leaving 5 bases unmatched. The CDR3 is made up of 15 amino acids. The CDR3 DNA reads TGTGCCAGCAGTTCGGGACAGGGGAATCCCGGGGAGCTGTTTTTT. Its translation: CASSSGQGNPGELFF.

DNA for the CDR3: TGTGCCAGCAGTTTAAGTCGGGGGTCCCCGAATGAAAAACTGTTTTTT. Its protein product is CASSLSRGSPNEKLFF. The chain has TRBV28 and TRBJ1-4; D might be TRBD1 (5 bases). The V gene's germline CDR1 is MDHEN and CDR2 SYDVKM. V was shortened by 2 bases and J by 5 bases, with 15 bases between the two germline ends. This CDR3 spans 16 amino acids.

The gene calls are TRBV21-1 and TRBJ1-1. TRBV21-1 is assigned pseudogene status. The CDR3 loop spans 13 amino acids. The CDR3 DNA follows: TGTGCCAACCGGACCCGACTAAACACTGAAGCTTTCTTT. This encodes CANRTRLNTEAFF.

This clone was seen a single time. The chain combines TRBV27 with TRBJ1-6; TRBD1 matches at 12 bases. V was clipped by 4 bases and J by 14 bases; unmatched bases: 3. Germline V gene data show CDR1 as MNHEY and CDR2 as SMNVEV (reference sequence). The length of the CDR3 is 13 residues. The CDR3 DNA is TGTGCCAGCAGTTGGGACAGGGGGCAAACCCTCCACTTT. As protein: CASSWDRGQTLHF.

The J gene is TRBJ2-1, the V gene TRBV9, with 10 bases lining up with TRBD2. The CDR3 totals 15 residues. The V gene end was trimmed by 3 bases and the J gene end by 6 bases; junction bases not matched to a gene: 6. Germline CDR1 is SGDLS and CDR2 is YYNGEE. The CDR3 is CASSERGTSANEQFF. The CDR3 coding sequence is TGTGCCAGCAGCGAACGCGGGACTAGCGCCAATGAGCAGTTCTTC. The full variable domain, in which reference TRBV9 and TRBJ2-1 provide the parts outside the CDR3, is DSGVTQTPKHLITATGQRVTLRCSPRSGDLSVYWYQQSLDQGLQFLIQYYNGEERAKGNILERFSAQQFPDLHSELNLSSLELGDSALYFCASSERGTSANEQFFGPGTRLTVL.

This clone came up once. The chain recombines TRBV18 with TRBJ1-1; D is possibly TRBD1 (6 bases). The CDR3 is 15 amino acids. Trimming cost V 4 bases and J 7 bases, with 19 bases left between them. The V gene's germline CDR1 is KGHSH and CDR2 LQKENI. This CDR3 is CASSQADRRFFEAFF. CDR3 sequence (DNA): TGTGCCAGCTCACAGGCCGACAGGAGATTTTTTGAAGCTTTCTTT.

Remarks on this clone: In the same sample, other DNA sequences code for this CDR3. The gene calls are TRBV7-9 and TRBJ2-7, with TRBD2 matching 8 bases. This CDR3 spans 14 amino acids. The V gene's germline CDR1 is SEHNR and CDR2 FQNEAQ (reference sequence). V lost 5 bases, J lost 3 bases, and 6 bases stayed unmatched. The CDR3 sequence is CASSSGTSFYEQYF. The CDR3 DNA reads TGTGCCAGCAGCAGCGGGACTAGTTTCTACGAGCAGTACTTC.

V usage is TRBV7-9 and J usage is TRBJ1-4; a weak D match, TRBD1 (5 bases). Germline values: CDR1 SEHNR, CDR2 FQNEAQ (reference sequence). Trimming removed 0 bases from V and 2 bases from J, with 10 bases in between. The CDR3 totals 16 residues. The CDR3 reads CASSLAPAGTNEKLFF. CDR3 in DNA: TGTGCCAGCAGCTTAGCGCCGGCAGGGACTAATGAAAAACTGTTTTTT.

This clone was seen just once. The chain couples TRBV7-8 to TRBJ1-5, with D possibly being TRBD1 (5 bases). CDR3 size: 15 residues. The germline V and J ends were trimmed by 5 bases and 7 bases, with 18 bases remaining between them. The V gene's germline CDR1 is SGHVS and CDR2 FQNEAQ. The CDR3 protein is CASSTGTQKGQPQHF. CDR3 sequence (DNA): TGTGCCAGCAGCACCGGGACTCAGAAAGGGCAGCCCCAGCATTTT.

The chain carries TRBV4-3 and TRBJ2-7, with a weak D call TRBD2 (6 bases). Trimming stripped 3 bases from V and 6 bases from J, with 12 bases between. Looked up from germline, CDR1 is LGHNA and CDR2 is YSLEER. This CDR3 contains 13 residues. In DNA form, the CDR3 reads TGCGCCAGCAGCCAGGAGGGACTCAGCGAGCAGTACTTC. Protein sequence: CASSQEGLSEQYF.

V usage is TRBV4-1 and J usage is TRBJ1-4, with D unclear. Trimming removed 1 base from V and 7 bases from J, with 16 bases in between. Germline lookup yields CDR1 MGHRA and CDR2 YSYEKL. CDR3 length: 16 amino acids. The chain's CDR3 is CASSQGQVLVAEKLFF. CDR3 DNA: TGCGCCAGCAGCCAAGGCCAGGTCCTCGTGGCTGAAAAACTGTTTTTT.